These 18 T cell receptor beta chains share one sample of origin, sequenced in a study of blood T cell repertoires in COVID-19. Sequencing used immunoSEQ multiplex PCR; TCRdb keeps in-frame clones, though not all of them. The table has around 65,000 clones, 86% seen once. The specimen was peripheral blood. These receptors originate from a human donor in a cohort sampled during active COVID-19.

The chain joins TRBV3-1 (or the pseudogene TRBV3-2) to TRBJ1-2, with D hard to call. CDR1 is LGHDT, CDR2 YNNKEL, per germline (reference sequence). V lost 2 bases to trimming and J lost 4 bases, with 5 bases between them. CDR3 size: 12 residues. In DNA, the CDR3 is TGTGCCAGCAGCCAAACGAGCTATGGCTACACCTTC. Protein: CASSQTSYGYTF.

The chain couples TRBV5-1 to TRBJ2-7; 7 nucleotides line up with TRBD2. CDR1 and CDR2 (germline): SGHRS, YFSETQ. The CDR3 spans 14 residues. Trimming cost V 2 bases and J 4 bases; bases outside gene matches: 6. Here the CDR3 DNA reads TGCGCCAGCAGCTTAGCAGGGAGGGGTTACGAGCAGTACTTC. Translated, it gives CASSLAGRGYEQYF.

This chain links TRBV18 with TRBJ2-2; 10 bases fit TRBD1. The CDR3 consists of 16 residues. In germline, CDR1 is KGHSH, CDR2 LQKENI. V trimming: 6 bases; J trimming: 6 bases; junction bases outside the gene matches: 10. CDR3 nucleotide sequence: TGTGCCAGCTCCACACGCACGACAGGGGGCCCCGGGGAGCTGTTTTTT. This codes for CASSTRTTGGPGELFF.

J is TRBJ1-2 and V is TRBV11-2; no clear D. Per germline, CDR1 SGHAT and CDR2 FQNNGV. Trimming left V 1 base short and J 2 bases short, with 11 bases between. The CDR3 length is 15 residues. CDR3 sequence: CASSLVARWNYGYTF. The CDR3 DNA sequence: TGTGCCAGCAGCTTAGTTGCTCGGTGGAACTATGGCTACACCTTC.

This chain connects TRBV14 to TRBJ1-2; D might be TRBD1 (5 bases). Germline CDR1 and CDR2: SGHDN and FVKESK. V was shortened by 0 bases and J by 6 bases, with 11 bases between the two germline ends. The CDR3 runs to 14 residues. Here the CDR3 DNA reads TGTGCCAGCAGCCAAGATAGGGGAGGCCATGGCTACACCTTC. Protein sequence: CASSQDRGGHGYTF.

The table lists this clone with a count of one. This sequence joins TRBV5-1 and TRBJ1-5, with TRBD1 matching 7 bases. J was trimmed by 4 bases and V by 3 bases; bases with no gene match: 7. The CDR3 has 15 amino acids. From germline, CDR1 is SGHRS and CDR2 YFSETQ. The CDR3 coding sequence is TGCGCCAGCAGCTCGACAGGGCTCGGGAATCAGCCCCAGCATTTT. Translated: CASSSTGLGNQPQHF.

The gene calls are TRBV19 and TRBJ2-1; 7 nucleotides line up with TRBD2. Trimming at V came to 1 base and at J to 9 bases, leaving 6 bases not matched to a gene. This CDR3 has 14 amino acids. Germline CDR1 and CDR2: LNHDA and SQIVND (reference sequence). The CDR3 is CASSIGGRAGEQFF. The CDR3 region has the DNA TGTGCCAGTAGTATAGGAGGGAGGGCCGGTGAGCAGTTCTTC.

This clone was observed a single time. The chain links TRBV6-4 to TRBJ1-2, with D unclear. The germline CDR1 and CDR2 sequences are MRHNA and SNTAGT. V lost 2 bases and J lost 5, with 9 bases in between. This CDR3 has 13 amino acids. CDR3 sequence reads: CASSDRVGYGYTF. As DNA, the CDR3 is TGTGCCAGCAGTGACCGGGTTGGTTATGGCTACACCTTC.

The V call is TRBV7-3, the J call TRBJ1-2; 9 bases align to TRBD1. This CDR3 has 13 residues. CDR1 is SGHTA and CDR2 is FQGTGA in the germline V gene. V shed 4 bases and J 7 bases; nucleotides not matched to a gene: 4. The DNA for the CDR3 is TGTGCCAGCAGCTCACAGGGGGCGGGTGGCTACACCTTC. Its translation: CASSSQGAGGYTF.

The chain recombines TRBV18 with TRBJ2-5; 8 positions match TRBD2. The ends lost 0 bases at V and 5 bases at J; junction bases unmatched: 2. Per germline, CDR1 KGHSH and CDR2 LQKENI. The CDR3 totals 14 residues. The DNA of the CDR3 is TGTGCCAGCTCACCACCACCGGGAGGGGAGACCCAGTACTTC. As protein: CASSPPPGGETQYF.

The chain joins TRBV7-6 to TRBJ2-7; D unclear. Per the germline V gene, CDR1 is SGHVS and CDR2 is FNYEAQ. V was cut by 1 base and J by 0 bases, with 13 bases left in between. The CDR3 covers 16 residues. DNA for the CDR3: TGTGCCAGCAGCTTAGGCCCAGCGCTCAGCTCCTACGAGCAGTACTTC. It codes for CASSLGPALSSYEQYF.

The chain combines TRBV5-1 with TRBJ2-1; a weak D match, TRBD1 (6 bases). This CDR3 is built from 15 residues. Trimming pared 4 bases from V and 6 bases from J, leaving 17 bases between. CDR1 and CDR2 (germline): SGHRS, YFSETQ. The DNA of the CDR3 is TGCGCCAGCAGCCCGAGCAGGGGCCGGGCCAATGAGCAGTTCTTC. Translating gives CASSPSRGRANEQFF. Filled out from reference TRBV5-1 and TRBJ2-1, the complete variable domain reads KAGVTQTPRYLIKTRGQQVTLSCSPISGHRSVSWYQQTPGQGLQFLFEYFSETQRNKGNFPGRFSGRQFSNSRSEMNVSTLELGDSALYLCASSPSRGRANEQFFGPGTRLTVL.

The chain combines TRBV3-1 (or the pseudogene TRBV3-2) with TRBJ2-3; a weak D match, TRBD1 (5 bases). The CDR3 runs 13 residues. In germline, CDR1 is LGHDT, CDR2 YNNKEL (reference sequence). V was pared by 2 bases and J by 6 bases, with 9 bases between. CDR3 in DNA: TGTGCCAGCAGCCAAAAGGGGCCGGATACGCAGTATTTT. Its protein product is CASSQKGPDTQYF.

For the CDR3, the DNA is TGTGCCAGCAGCCAAGTCGGCGAGCAGTACTTC. This sequence encodes CASSQVGEQYF. This sequence joins TRBV3-1 (or the pseudogene TRBV3-2) and TRBJ2-7; D not certain. V lost 1 base, J lost 6 bases, and 4 bases lay in between. Germline CDR1 reads LGHDT; CDR2 reads YNNKEL (reference sequence). The CDR3 runs to 11 residues.

The CDR3 bases are TGTGCCAGCAGCCCTCCGGGGGGGAGTAACACTGAAGCTTTCTTT. As protein: CASSPPGGSNTEAFF. This chain connects TRBV3-1 (or the pseudogene TRBV3-2) to TRBJ1-1, with a weak D call TRBD1 (5 bases). V gave up 4 bases and J gave up 2 bases, with 14 bases separating them. CDR1 and CDR2 from the germline V gene are LGHDT and YNNKEL (reference sequence). The CDR3 covers 15 residues.

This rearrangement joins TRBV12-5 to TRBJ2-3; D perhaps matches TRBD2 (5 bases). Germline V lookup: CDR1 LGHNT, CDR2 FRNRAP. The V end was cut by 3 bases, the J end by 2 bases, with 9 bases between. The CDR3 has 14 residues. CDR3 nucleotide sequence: TGTGCTAGTGGTTTCCTACTAGACACAGATACGCAGTATTTT. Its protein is CASGFLLDTDTQYF.

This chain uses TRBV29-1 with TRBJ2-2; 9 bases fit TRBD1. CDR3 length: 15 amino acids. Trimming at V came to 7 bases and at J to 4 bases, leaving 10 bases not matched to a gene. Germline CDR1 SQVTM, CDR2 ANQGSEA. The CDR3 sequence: CSATRQGGGTGELFF. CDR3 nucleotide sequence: TGCAGCGCCACTCGACAGGGGGGAGGCACCGGGGAGCTGTTTTTT.

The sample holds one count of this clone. This chain's CDR3 is CASSLPNRGGAETQYF. The DNA of the CDR3 is TGTGCCAGCAGCTTACCTAACAGGGGTGGCGCGGAGACCCAGTACTTC. The chain uses TRBV5-4 and TRBJ2-5; 7 bases are shared with TRBD1. This CDR3 is 16 amino acids long. CDR1 and CDR2 (germline): SGHNT, YYREEE (reference sequence). Trimming took 2 bases from V and 5 from J; bases not matched to a gene: 12.